The 23 T cell receptor beta chains in this list originate from one sample, sequenced in a study of graft-versus-host responses after intestinal transplantation. For these TCRs, the target antigens are not known. TCRdb keeps only in-frame clones here, not all; method: immunoSEQ multiplex PCR. The repertoire consists of about 89,000 clones, with 90% to 95% occurring once and the leading ten covering about 2%. The sequencing used unstimulated CD8+ T cells sorted from spleen or lymph node cells, collected before intestinal transplant. The origin of the receptors is a human donor who received an intestinal transplant.

V gene TRBV4-3 combines with J gene TRBJ2-2; no definite D call. Trimming stripped 0 bases from V and 5 bases from J, with 13 bases between. The CDR3 spans 16 residues. CDR1 LGHNA and CDR2 YSLEER come from the germline V gene. The CDR3: CASSQDRTEWTGELFF. Here the CDR3 DNA reads TGCGCCAGCAGCCAAGATCGTACAGAATGGACCGGGGAGCTGTTTTTT.

This clone came up once. DNA for the CDR3: TGCAGCGTTGAGTCTAGCGGTGACGCCTACGAGCAGTACTTC. Translating it yields CSVESSGDAYEQYF. The chain recombines TRBV29-1 with TRBJ2-7; 7 bases are a match to TRBD2. Trimming cost V 3 bases and J 2 bases; bases outside gene matches: 7. This CDR3 spans 14 amino acids. Germline V gene data show CDR1 as SQVTM and CDR2 as ANQGSEA.

The genes are TRBV5-5 and TRBJ2-5; D is undetermined. Germline CDR1 and CDR2: SGHKS and YYEKEE (reference sequence). The V end was cut by 2 bases, the J end by 5 bases, with 10 bases between. The CDR3 has 13 amino acids. CDR3 region: CASSFPGEETQYF. DNA of the CDR3: TGTGCCAGCAGCTTTCCCGGAGAGGAGACCCAGTACTTC.

V usage is TRBV27 and J usage is TRBJ1-2; TRBD1 is a possible D gene (6 bases). This CDR3 comprises 15 residues. CDR1 and CDR2 (germline): MNHEY, SMNVEV (reference sequence). V was pared by 8 bases and J by 8 bases, with 24 bases between. CDR3 sequence: CASGIQGSSPGGYTF. The CDR3 coding sequence is TGTGCCAGCGGAATACAGGGTTCTAGCCCGGGCGGCTACACCTTC.

The chain recombines TRBV15 with TRBJ2-3, with TRBD2 matching over 8 bases. J was trimmed by 5 bases and V by 0 bases; bases with no gene match: 10. Germline CDR1 reads LNHNV; CDR2 reads YYDKDF (reference sequence). The CDR3 runs 17 residues. CDR3 protein: CATSRDLSGGPGDTQYF. CDR3 sequence (DNA): TGTGCCACCAGCAGAGATCTTTCGGGGGGGCCAGGAGATACGCAGTATTTT.

The CDR3 here is CASRPDMLPPPYGYTF. DNA of the CDR3: TGTGCCAGCAGACCTGACATGCTTCCCCCACCTTATGGCTACACCTTC. This rearrangement joins TRBV7-9 to TRBJ1-2, with D hard to call. Germline CDR1 is SEHNR and CDR2 is FQNEAQ (reference sequence). V dropped 6 bases and J dropped 5 bases, with 22 bases sitting between them. The CDR3 has 16 residues. Supplemented by reference TRBV7-9 and TRBJ1-2, the full variable domain reads DTGVSQNPRHKITKRGQNVTFRCDPISEHNRLYWYRQTLGQGPEFLTYFQNEAQLEKSRLLSDRFSAERPKGSFSTLEIQRTEQGDSAMYLCASRPDMLPPPYGYTFGSGTRLTVV.

V usage is TRBV9 and J usage is TRBJ2-7, with D possibly TRBD1 on 5 matching bases. The germline V gene encodes CDR1 SGDLS and CDR2 YYNGEE. V lost 2 bases and J lost 5, with 11 bases in between. The CDR3 has 13 residues. The CDR3 sequence is CASSVDPGNEQYF. The CDR3 DNA follows: TGTGCCAGCAGCGTCGACCCAGGGAACGAGCAGTACTTC.

This chain uses TRBV4-1 with TRBJ1-1; D is unresolved. This CDR3 is 15 amino acids long. The ends were cut back, 0 bases at V and 0 bases at J, with 8 bases in the middle. Germline V gene data show CDR1 as MGHRA and CDR2 as YSYEKL. The chain's CDR3 is CASSQEGGLNTEAFF. The DNA of the CDR3 is TGCGCCAGCAGCCAAGAAGGAGGGTTGAACACTGAAGCTTTCTTT.

The V gene is TRBV10-1, the J gene TRBJ2-1, with D possibly TRBD2 on 5 matching bases. The CDR3 is made up of 14 amino acids. V lost 0 bases, J lost 3 bases, and 6 bases lay in between. CDR1 is WNHNN and CDR2 is SYGVQD in the germline V gene (reference sequence). The CDR3 sequence: CASSESGSYNEQFF. The CDR3 nucleotides read TGCGCCAGCAGTGAGTCGGGGAGCTACAATGAGCAGTTCTTC.

This clone was seen only once. This sequence joins TRBV5-1 and TRBJ2-4; the D gene is possibly TRBD2 (5 bases). Trimming shortened V by 2 bases and J by 8 bases, and 17 bases separated the two germline ends. CDR3 length: 15 amino acids. Germline-derived CDR1 and CDR2 are SGHRS and YFSETQ. The CDR3 spells CASSLEYSLRDIQYF. CDR3 DNA sequence: TGCGCCAGCAGCTTAGAGTACAGTCTGAGGGACATTCAGTACTTC.

The rearrangement links TRBV27 to TRBJ1-3, with D hard to call. Trimming shortened V by 2 bases and J by 0 bases, and 8 bases separated the two germline ends. Per the germline V gene, CDR1 is MNHEY and CDR2 is SMNVEV (reference sequence). The CDR3 contains 15 residues. As DNA, the CDR3 is TGTGCCAGCAGTTTACGGTACCCCTCTGGAAACACCATATATTTT. Translating gives CASSLRYPSGNTIYF.

The CDR3, as DNA: TGTGCCAGTAGTATCGTGGGACTACATTACGAGCAGTACTTC. Protein sequence: CASSIVGLHYEQYF. The genes are TRBV19 and TRBJ2-7; 7 bases align to TRBD2. The CDR3 extends over 14 amino acids. J lost 4 bases, V lost 3 bases, and 6 bases had no gene match. Germline CDR1 LNHDA, CDR2 SQIVND (reference sequence).

The chain uses TRBV11-2 and TRBJ2-1; D call uncertain. Germline CDR1 and CDR2: SGHAT and FQNNGV. Trimming pared 3 bases from V and 11 bases from J, leaving 14 bases between. The CDR3 has 13 amino acids. Here the CDR3 reads CASSFEVASQQFF. In DNA, the CDR3 is TGTGCCAGCAGCTTTGAAGTGGCATCACAGCAGTTCTTC.

V gene TRBV20-1 combines with J gene TRBJ2-2; D possibly corresponds to TRBD1 (5 bases). Germline V CDR1 and CDR2: DFQATT, SNEGSKA (reference sequence). V lost 4 bases and J 6 bases, leaving 6 bases between the germline ends. The CDR3 is 11 amino acids. CDR3 sequence reads: CSATGPGELFF. DNA of the CDR3: TGCAGTGCTACAGGGCCCGGGGAGCTGTTTTTT.

This clone was seen a single time. This chain connects TRBV11-3 to TRBJ2-7; D unclear. This CDR3 spans 14 amino acids. The V gene lost 3 bases and the J gene lost 5 bases, with 14 bases spanning the gap. Germline assignment: CDR1 SGHNT and CDR2 YENEEA. The CDR3 here is CASSFVAGTDEQYF. The CDR3 region has the DNA TGTGCCAGCAGCTTTGTGGCAGGTACGGACGAGCAGTACTTC.

In regard to this clone: Other DNA sequences within the sample encode an identical CDR3. The V call is TRBV27, the J call TRBJ1-5; the D is unclear. Between the trimmed V and J ends, which lost 4 bases and 0 bases, there was a span of 4 bases. This CDR3 region has 13 residues. Per germline, CDR1 MNHEY and CDR2 SMNVEV (reference sequence). The CDR3 loop reads CASSYSSNQPQHF. CDR3 DNA: TGTGCCAGCAGTTACAGTAGCAATCAGCCCCAGCATTTT.

This chain connects TRBV4-3 to TRBJ2-1, with TRBD2 matching over 7 bases. V was clipped by 0 bases and J by 8 bases; unmatched bases: 16. This CDR3 comprises 18 residues. Germline CDR1 LGHNA, CDR2 YSLEER. The CDR3 DNA reads as TGCGCCAGCAGCCAAGATCGGGGGGATAAGTACAGTCGTCATGAGCAGTTCTTC. Its translation: CASSQDRGDKYSRHEQFF.

The chain has TRBV27 and TRBJ2-1; 9 nucleotides align to TRBD2. This CDR3 is 16 amino acids long. V gave up 5 bases and J gave up 9 bases; unmatched junction bases: 14. Germline CDR1 and CDR2: MNHEY and SMNVEV (reference sequence). The CDR3 DNA reads as TGTGCCAGCAGTCCGCGGGGGCGGGGGGGTCCAGGTGAGCAGTTCTTC. Protein product: CASSPRGRGGPGEQFF.

This chain links TRBV7-9 with TRBJ2-3; D might be TRBD1 (6 bases). Between the trimmed V and J ends, which lost 5 bases and 5 bases, there was a span of 20 bases. The germline CDR1 and CDR2 sequences are SEHNR and FQNEAQ (reference sequence). CDR3 length: 16 amino acids. The CDR3 protein is CASSIGVAGVIDTQYF. DNA for the CDR3: TGTGCCAGCAGCATCGGTGTGGCAGGGGTTATAGATACGCAGTATTTT.

V is TRBV7-9 and J is TRBJ2-1, with 10 bases fitting TRBD1. The CDR3 is 16 amino acids. Germline trimming cut 4 bases from V and 4 bases from J; bases unmatched to any gene: 7. Germline V gene lookup returns CDR1 SEHNR and CDR2 FQNEAQ (reference sequence). The CDR3 sequence: CASSSRDRGPYNEQFF. The DNA for the CDR3 is TGTGCCAGCAGCTCCCGGGACAGGGGCCCTTACAATGAGCAGTTCTTC.

V and J are TRBV29-1 and TRBJ1-1; D is unclear. The germline gives CDR1 SQVTM, CDR2 ANQGSEA. The CDR3 sequence is 11 residues long. V dropped 6 bases and J dropped 3 bases, with 8 bases sitting between them. The CDR3 coding sequence is TGCAGCGTGAGGAGGGACACTGAAGCTTTCTTT. It specifies CSVRRDTEAFF.

This clone was recorded only once. The chain is built from TRBV6-5 and TRBJ1-1; 8 bases are a match to TRBD1. Germline assignment: CDR1 MNHEY and CDR2 SVGAGI. V lost 5 bases, J lost 5 bases, and 7 bases stayed unmatched. The CDR3 covers 14 residues. CDR3 DNA sequence: TGTGCCAGCAGTACAGGGGGTCAATGGACTGAAGCTTTCTTT. Translation: CASSTGGQWTEAFF.

This CDR3 is CASSFFGSSYEQYF. Written as DNA, the CDR3 is TGTGCCAGCAGCTTTTTCGGGTCCTCCTACGAGCAGTACTTC. J is TRBJ2-7 and V is TRBV5-5; D gene uncertain. Trimming removed 2 bases from V and 0 bases from J, with 9 bases in between. The CDR3 is 14 residues long. The germline gives CDR1 SGHKS, CDR2 YYEKEE (reference sequence).